The 28 T cell receptor beta chains listed next were all sequenced from one sample in a study of OX40 agonist ivuxolimab in advanced cancers. Sequenced by immunoSEQ multiplex PCR; TCRdb stores in-frame clones only, minus some. The sample yields some 35,000 clones, approximately 87% seen once. This sample comprised CD4+ or CD8+ T cells sorted from blood, obtained in a trial of the OX40 agonist ivuxolimab. The receptor set was obtained from an adult with an advanced solid tumor such as melanoma, head and neck, liver or kidney cancer.

Turning to this clone: The junction does not match germline at one end; this may be a read error. This rearrangement joins TRBV4-1 to TRBJ2-4; weak D call: TRBD1 (5 bases). In germline, CDR1 is MGHRA, CDR2 YSYEKL. The CDR3 contains 14 residues. CDR3 residues: CASSQEDTGRLVVF. The CDR3 DNA reads TGCGCCAGCAGCCAAGAGGACACCGGCCGTTTGGTAGTCTTC.

The chain employs TRBV6-5 and TRBJ2-1, with D perhaps TRBD2 (5 bases). The CDR3 contains 15 residues. Germline CDR1 reads MNHEY; CDR2 reads SVGAGI. The V gene lost 2 bases and the J gene lost 4 bases, with 12 bases spanning the gap. This chain's CDR3 is CASSYEASPYNEQFF. In DNA form, the CDR3 reads TGTGCCAGCAGTTACGAGGCTAGCCCATACAATGAGCAGTTCTTC.

The chain couples TRBV14 to TRBJ2-4; D is unresolved. Trimming removed 2 bases at V and 0 bases at J, with 17 bases between. Germline assignment: CDR1 SGHDN and CDR2 FVKESK. This CDR3 comprises 18 residues. The CDR3 region has the DNA TGTGCCAGCAGCCAACGGGCCTACTCAGTTCTAGCCAAAAACATTCAGTACTTC. It specifies CASSQRAYSVLAKNIQYF.

The chain couples TRBV6-1 to TRBJ2-5, with TRBD1 matching 11 bases. Looked up from germline, CDR1 is MNHNS and CDR2 is SASEGT. V shed 0 bases and J 4 bases; nucleotides not matched to a gene: 4. The CDR3 totals 16 residues. CDR3 bases: TGTGCCAGCAGTGAAGCGTCCGGGACAGGGGGAGAGACCCAGTACTTC. This codes for CASSEASGTGGETQYF.

V usage is TRBV7-2 and J usage is TRBJ2-3, with D possibly TRBD2 on 5 matching bases. The CDR3 consists of 14 residues. CDR1 is SGHTA and CDR2 is FQGNSA in the germline V gene. With 5 bases removed from V and 0 bases from J, the gap between germline ends came to 9 bases. DNA of the CDR3: TGTGCCAGCAGCCCGACTACTAGCACAGATACGCAGTATTTT. Translation: CASSPTTSTDTQYF.

The J gene is TRBJ1-1, the V gene TRBV6-5; D unresolved. Germline V CDR1 and CDR2: MNHEY, SVGAGI. The CDR3 is 13 amino acids. The ends were cut back, 5 bases at V and 0 bases at J, with 7 bases in the middle. In DNA form, the CDR3 reads TGTGCCAGCAGTGCGAAGATGAACACTGAAGCTTTCTTT. It codes for CASSAKMNTEAFF.

This chain links TRBV19 with TRBJ1-2; TRBD1 matches at 8 bases. J was trimmed by 6 bases and V by 6 bases; bases with no gene match: 9. This CDR3 has 14 residues. Germline CDR1 and CDR2: LNHDA and SQIVND (reference sequence). For the CDR3, the DNA is TGTGCCAGTAGGCACCCGGACAGGGCGCATGGCTACACCTTC. This translates into CASRHPDRAHGYTF.

This CDR3 reads CASSMERTIYEQYF. CDR3 sequence (DNA): TGTGCCAGCAGCATGGAGCGTACAATCTACGAGCAGTACTTC. V gene TRBV6-5 combines with J gene TRBJ2-7, with D unclear. The CDR3 runs to 14 residues. Trimming stripped 6 bases from V and 3 bases from J, with 15 bases between. Germline loops: CDR1 MNHEY, CDR2 SVGAGI.

The chain combines TRBV19 with TRBJ1-1; D remains ambiguous. In germline, CDR1 is LNHDA, CDR2 SQIVND (reference sequence). V lost 3 bases and J 1 base, leaving 12 bases between the germline ends. The CDR3 has 15 amino acids. DNA for the CDR3: TGTGCCAGTAGTATCGCTGGTACGGCGAACACTGAAGCTTTCTTT. Amino acids: CASSIAGTANTEAFF.

The CDR3: CASSQGQRGGSWNEQFF. In DNA, the CDR3 is TGTGCCAGCAGCCAAGGGCAGCGGGGGGGCTCGTGGAATGAGCAGTTCTTC. The chain joins TRBV13 to TRBJ2-1; 10 positions match TRBD2. This CDR3 is 17 amino acids long. V shed 5 bases and J 7 bases; nucleotides not matched to a gene: 14. Germline V lookup: CDR1 PRHDT, CDR2 FYEKMQ (reference sequence).

The chain recombines TRBV6-1 with TRBJ2-7; 10 nucleotides align to TRBD1. V lost 3 bases and J lost 8; bases outside the gene matches: 10. CDR3 length equals 15 residues. Germline V gene sequence: CDR1 MNHNS, CDR2 SASEGT. CDR3 region: CASSETGGAPNQQYF. CDR3 DNA sequence: TGTGCCAGCAGTGAGACAGGGGGCGCCCCAAACCAGCAGTACTTC.

The chain links TRBV7-8 to TRBJ2-2; D perhaps matches TRBD2 (6 bases). Per the germline V gene, CDR1 is SGHVS and CDR2 is FQNEAQ. The ends were cut back, 5 bases at V and 3 bases at J, with 13 bases in the middle. The CDR3 spans 15 residues. The CDR3 DNA reads as TGTGCCAGCAGCCCCCGCGGGGTATACACCGGGGAGCTGTTTTTT. It codes for CASSPRGVYTGELFF. The complete variable domain, with remaining parts taken from reference TRBV7-8 and TRBJ2-2, reads GAGVSQSPRYKVAKRGQDVALRCDPISGHVSLFWYQQALGQGPEFLTYFQNEAQLDKSGLPSDRFFAERPEGSVSTLKIQRTQQEDSAVYLCASSPRGVYTGELFFGEGSRLTVL.

This rearrangement joins TRBV6-1 to TRBJ1-1; D not certain. This CDR3 has 13 residues. Per the germline V gene, CDR1 is MNHNS and CDR2 is SASEGT. The V end was cut by 7 bases, the J end by 1 base, with 10 bases between. The CDR3 nucleotides read TGTGCCAGCAATCAGGTACGGAACACTGAAGCTTTCTTT. It yields the protein CASNQVRNTEAFF.

The V gene is TRBV19, the J gene TRBJ1-2; no reliable D call. Trimming cost V 1 base and J 5 bases, with 5 bases left between them. CDR1 and CDR2 from the germline V gene are LNHDA and SQIVND (reference sequence). The CDR3 length is 12 residues. CDR3 amino acids: CASSIGEYGYTF. DNA for the CDR3: TGTGCCAGTAGTATAGGTGAATATGGCTACACCTTC. The whole variable domain, remainder taken from reference TRBV19 and TRBJ1-2, is DGGITQSPKYLFRKEGQNVTLSCEQNLNHDAMYWYRQDPGQGLRLIYYSQIVNDFQKGDIAEGYSVSREKKESFPLTVTSAQKNPTAFYLCASSIGEYGYTFGSGTRLTVV.

The chain has TRBV28 and TRBJ1-1, with D uncertain. V was pared by 8 bases and J by 0 bases, with 7 bases between. CDR1 and CDR2 from the germline V gene are MDHEN and SYDVKM. The CDR3 has 12 amino acids. In nucleotides, the CDR3 is TGTGCCAGCGAACACGTGAACACTGAAGCTTTCTTT. The encoded protein is CASEHVNTEAFF.

The gene calls are TRBV4-1 and TRBJ2-3; D possibly uses TRBD1 or TRBD2 (6 bases each). Trimming took off 0 bases at V and 3 bases at J, with 16 bases between the two ends. CDR1 and CDR2 from the germline V gene are MGHRA and YSYEKL. The CDR3 sequence is 17 residues long. CDR3 DNA: TGCGCCAGCAGCCAAGATAATGACGGGGGCGGGACAGATACGCAGTATTTT. Its translation: CASSQDNDGGGTDTQYF.

The chain employs TRBV29-1 and TRBJ1-2, with 7 bases identical to TRBD1. The ends lost 3 bases at V and 5 bases at J; junction bases unmatched: 3. The CDR3 is 12 residues long. Germline assignment: CDR1 SQVTM and CDR2 ANQGSEA. The CDR3 bases are TGCAGCGTTGAGACAGGGCGGTATGGCTACACCTTC. Translation gives CSVETGRYGYTF.

The chain uses TRBV29-1 and TRBJ2-7, with D tentatively TRBD2 (5 bases). The CDR3 has 14 residues. Trimming removed 3 bases from V and 2 bases from J, with 14 bases in between. The germline V gene encodes CDR1 SQVTM and CDR2 ANQGSEA. The DNA of the CDR3 is TGCAGCGTTGAGCGCAGCGGATTCCCCTACGAGCAGTACTTC. As protein: CSVERSGFPYEQYF.

The chain combines TRBV30 with TRBJ1-2, with 7 bases that match TRBD1. The trim removed 3 bases at V and 7 bases at J, leaving 8 bases unmatched. This CDR3 is 13 amino acids long. CDR1 and CDR2 from the germline V gene are GTSNPN and SVGIG (reference sequence). The CDR3 protein is CAWSPGGGSGYTF. CDR3 nucleotides: TGTGCCTGGAGCCCAGGGGGAGGGAGTGGCTACACCTTC.

The V gene is TRBV19, the J gene TRBJ2-1; D not resolved. The CDR3 is made up of 16 amino acids. V was trimmed by 7 bases and J by 0 bases, leaving 16 bases between them. Per the germline V gene, CDR1 is LNHDA and CDR2 is SQIVND (reference sequence). CDR3 loop: CASIRSADSSYNEQFF. CDR3 DNA sequence: TGTGCCAGTATTAGGAGCGCTGATAGCTCCTACAATGAGCAGTTCTTC.

A few counts support this clone. V gene TRBV6-6 combines with J gene TRBJ1-1, with 10 bases that match TRBD1. The CDR3 loop spans 15 amino acids. V shed 5 bases, J shed 4 bases, and the junction held 7 bases outside the gene matches. Per the germline V gene, CDR1 is MNHNY and CDR2 is SVGAGI (reference sequence). CDR3 residues: CASSGGTGVATEAFF. CDR3 nucleotides: TGTGCCAGCAGTGGAGGGACAGGGGTGGCCACTGAAGCTTTCTTT.

J is TRBJ2-7 and V is TRBV7-9; no firm D call. CDR1 is SEHNR and CDR2 is FQNEAQ in the germline V gene (reference sequence). The V end lost 8 bases, the J end lost 0 bases, and 14 bases lay between the germline ends. The CDR3 totals 14 residues. CDR3 in amino acids: CASSSLETSYEQYF. CDR3 DNA: TGTGCCAGCTCCAGTCTAGAAACCTCCTACGAGCAGTACTTC.

The chain recombines TRBV18 with TRBJ2-2; 9 bases align to TRBD2. This CDR3 contains 17 residues. V gave up 6 bases and J gave up 0 bases; unmatched junction bases: 8. Germline CDR1 and CDR2: KGHSH and LQKENI. CDR3 residues: CASSHSSGAANTGELFF. DNA of the CDR3: TGTGCCAGCTCGCACTCTAGCGGGGCCGCGAACACCGGGGAGCTGTTTTTT. Looking up the rest from reference TRBV18 and TRBJ2-2 gives the full variable domain: NAGVMQNPRHLVRRRGQEARLRCSPMKGHSHVYWYRQLPEEGLKFMVYLQKENIIDESGMPKERFSAEFPKEGPSILRIQQVVRGDSAAYFCASSHSSGAANTGELFFGEGSRLTVL.

As DNA, the CDR3 is TGTGCCAGCAGCCCGGATAGCACAGATACGCAGTATTTT. It translates to CASSPDSTDTQYF. J is TRBJ2-3 and V is TRBV7-9; D not resolved. The CDR3 contains 13 residues. The V gene's germline CDR1 is SEHNR and CDR2 FQNEAQ (reference sequence). V lost 5 bases to trimming and J lost 0 bases, with 6 bases between them.

This chain joins TRBV29-1 and TRBJ2-5; the D gene is possibly TRBD2 (6 bases). Germline CDR1 reads SQVTM; CDR2 reads ANQGSEA. The length of the CDR3 is 12 residues. Trimming left V 4 bases short and J 3 bases short, with 9 bases between. The CDR3 nucleotides are TGCAGCGTTGTTGGAGGGGAAGAGACCCAGTACTTC. This sequence encodes CSVVGGEETQYF. The full variable domain, with the rest looked up from reference TRBV29-1 and TRBJ2-5, is SAVISQKPSRDICQRGTSLTIQCQVDSQVTMMFWYRQQPGQSLTLIATANQGSEATYESGFVIDKFPISRPNLTFSTLTVSNMSPEDSSIYLCSVVGGEETQYFGPGTRLLVL.

The V and J genes are TRBV2 and TRBJ1-6; D is perhaps TRBD1 (5 bases). Germline lookup yields CDR1 SNHLY and CDR2 FYNNEI. CDR3 length: 14 residues. V dropped 5 bases and J dropped 4 bases, with 9 bases sitting between them. The CDR3 protein is CASSSGGYNSPLHF. In nucleotides, the CDR3 is TGTGCCAGCAGTTCCGGGGGATATAATTCACCCCTCCACTTT. Supplemented by reference TRBV2 and TRBJ1-6, the full variable domain reads EPEVTQTPSHQVTQMGQEVILRCVPISNHLYFYWYRQILGQKVEFLVSFYNNEISEKSEIFDDQFSVERPDGSNFTLKIRSTKLEDSAMYFCASSSGGYNSPLHFGNGTRLTVT.

This chain uses TRBV15 with TRBJ2-3, with 8 bases fitting TRBD2. The V and J ends lost 7 bases and 7 bases, in that order; junction bases with no gene match: 10. CDR3 size: 14 residues. Germline assignment: CDR1 LNHNV and CDR2 YYDKDF (reference sequence). CDR3 region: CATKTGGRQYTQYF. The CDR3 DNA reads as TGTGCCACCAAGACGGGGGGGCGACAATATACGCAGTATTTT.

The gene calls are TRBV9 and TRBJ2-1; no reliable D call. Looked up from germline, CDR1 is SGDLS and CDR2 is YYNGEE. V was cut by 0 bases and J by 8 bases, with 18 bases left in between. The length of the CDR3 is 16 residues. The CDR3 here is CASSVVIGLTSDEQFF. The CDR3 nucleotides read TGTGCCAGCAGCGTAGTTATAGGGCTTACCTCGGATGAGCAGTTCTTC.